The sequence of this TCR beta chain was determined in a study of T cells in localized non-small cell lung cancer. As to this clone: What it recognizes is unknown.

Findings and caveats of the study: Analysis by sequencing included only one tumor region, so heterogeneity remains possible.

The method was immunoSEQ multiplex PCR; TCRdb's version includes in-frame clones alone and lacks a portion of them. The sample consists of approximately 140,000 clones, 89% of them appearing once. The CDR3 covers 15 residues. The V and J ends lost 1 base and 1 base, in that order; junction bases with no gene match: 1. Germline CDR1 and CDR2: SGHRS and YFSETQ. Here the sequenced sample was peripheral blood, taken before any cancer treatment. The source is an older female donor with stage I lung adenocarcinoma. J is TRBJ2-5 and V is TRBV5-1; 10 bases map to TRBD2. For the CDR3, the DNA is TGCGCCAGCAGCTTGCAGCGGGAGGGCCAAGAGACCCAGTACTTC. The encoded protein is CASSLQREGQETQYF.